The clone carrying this T cell receptor (beta chain) has just a few counts. Its antigen is not known. The germline gives CDR1 DFQATT, CDR2 SNEGSKA (reference sequence). V was clipped by 6 bases and J by 1 base; unmatched bases: 7. The CDR3 runs to 14 residues. TCRdb called the 5' RACE reads again in MiXCR, with one record for every CDR3 protein. Counted here are under 900,000 distinct CDR3 sequences, roughly 12% occurring once; the ten biggest clones make up around 1.6%. The data are from a study of identical twins. Study results and caveats: Beta clonotypes that were abundant in cord blood contained fewer insertions, a pattern absent from memory repertoires.

In addition, the sample was reused for a study of yellow fever vaccine responses in identical twins.

This clonotype was obtained from a woman under 30 in good health. The sequenced material came from PBMCs. The chain carries TRBV20-1 and TRBJ2-3; TRBD1 aligns across 7 bases. CDR3 DNA: TGCAGTGCCTGGACCGGGACAGGCACAGATACGCAGTATTTT. Protein product: CSAWTGTGTDTQYF.